This TCR beta chain was captured in a study of lung T cells in sarcoidosis with Löfgren's syndrome. Concerning this clonotype itself: Its antigen is undetermined.

Germline CDR1 SGHRS, CDR2 YFSETQ. V gave up 7 bases and J gave up 2 bases, with 17 bases separating them. The CDR3 has 15 residues. Via MiXCR, TCRdb re-called the reads, giving one row per CDR3 protein. Of tens of thousands of distinct CDR3 sequences listed, less than 25% are singletons. Study results and limitations: TRAV12-1 and TRBV2 were reportedly most expanded in Löfgren's patients.

This clonotype was obtained from a human donor with sarcoidosis (Löfgren's syndrome or another form), or a control subject (not recorded which). The sequenced sample was CD4+ T cells from PBMCs. This rearrangement joins TRBV5-1 to TRBJ2-3, with unresolved D. CDR3 amino acids: CASVKGRLFTDTQYF. As DNA, the CDR3 is TGCGCCAGCGTCAAAGGACGCCTCTTCACAGATACGCAGTATTTT.